This T cell receptor beta chain stems from a study of blood T cell repertoires in COVID-19. About the research overall: Both acute and convalescent COVID-19 samples were obtained from the United States, Italy and Spain.

The CDR3 spans 14 residues. V shed 0 bases and J shed 10 bases, with 10 bases lying between them. In germline, CDR1 is MNHEY, CDR2 SMNVEV (reference sequence). Per the original data handling: Reference gene primer amplification in the assay estimated nucleated cell counts. Profiled with immunoSEQ multiplex PCR; TCRdb holds only in-frame clones, not every one. That table gives V, J and clone size, and the DNA gave D and trimming. This sample has some 150,000 clones, with roughly nine tenths found just once. The sample consisted of peripheral blood. This clonotype was obtained from a man between 50 and 59 years old with acute or convalescent COVID-19. The chain uses TRBV27 and TRBJ1-6, with D uncertain. DNA for the CDR3: TGTGCCAGCAGTTTATCGGGGTGGAGGTCACCCCTCCACTTT. Its protein is CASSLSGWRSPLHF.